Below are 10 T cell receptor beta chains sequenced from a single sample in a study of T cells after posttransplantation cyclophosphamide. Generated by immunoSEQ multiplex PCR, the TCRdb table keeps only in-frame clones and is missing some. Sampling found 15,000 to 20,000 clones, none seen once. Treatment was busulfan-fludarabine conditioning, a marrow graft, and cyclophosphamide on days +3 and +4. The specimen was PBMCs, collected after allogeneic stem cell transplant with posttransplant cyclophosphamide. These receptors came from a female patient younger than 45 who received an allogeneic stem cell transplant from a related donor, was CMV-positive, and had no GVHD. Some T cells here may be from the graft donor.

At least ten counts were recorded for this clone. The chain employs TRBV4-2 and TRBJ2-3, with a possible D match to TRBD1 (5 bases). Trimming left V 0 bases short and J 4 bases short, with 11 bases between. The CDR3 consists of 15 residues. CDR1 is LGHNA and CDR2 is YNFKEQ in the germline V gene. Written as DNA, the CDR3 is TGTGCCAGCAGCCAAGATAGGGGATTAGCAGATACGCAGTATTTT. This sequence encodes CASSQDRGLADTQYF.

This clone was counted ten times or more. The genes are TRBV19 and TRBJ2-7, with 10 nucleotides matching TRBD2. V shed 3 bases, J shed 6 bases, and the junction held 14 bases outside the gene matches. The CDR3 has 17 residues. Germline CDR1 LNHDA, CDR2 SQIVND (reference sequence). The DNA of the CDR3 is TGTGCCAGTAGTATTACTAGCGGGATCAATTGGGACGCCGAGCAGTACTTC. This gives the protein CASSITSGINWDAEQYF.

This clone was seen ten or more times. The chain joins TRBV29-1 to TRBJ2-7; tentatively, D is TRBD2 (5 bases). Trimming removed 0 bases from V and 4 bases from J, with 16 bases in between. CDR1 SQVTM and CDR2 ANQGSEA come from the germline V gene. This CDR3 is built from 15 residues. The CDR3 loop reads CSVEDRWENAYEQYF. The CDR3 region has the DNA TGCAGCGTTGAAGATCGCTGGGAGAACGCGTACGAGCAGTACTTC.

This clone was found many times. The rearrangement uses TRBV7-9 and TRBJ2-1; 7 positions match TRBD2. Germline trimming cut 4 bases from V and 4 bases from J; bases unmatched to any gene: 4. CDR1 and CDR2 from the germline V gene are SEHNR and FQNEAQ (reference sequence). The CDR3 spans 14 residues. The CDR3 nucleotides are TGTGCCAGCAGCTCTAGCGGAAGTTACAATGAGCAGTTCTTC. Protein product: CASSSSGSYNEQFF.

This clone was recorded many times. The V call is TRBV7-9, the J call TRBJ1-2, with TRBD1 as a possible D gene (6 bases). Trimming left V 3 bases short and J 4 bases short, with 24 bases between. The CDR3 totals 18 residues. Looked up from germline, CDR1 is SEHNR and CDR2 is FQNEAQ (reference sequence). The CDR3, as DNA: TGTGCCAGCAGCTTGGATCCCAATACAGGGTTGTACAGCTATGGCTACACCTTC. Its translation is CASSLDPNTGLYSYGYTF. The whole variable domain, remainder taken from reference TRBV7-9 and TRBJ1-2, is DTGVSQNPRHKITKRGQNVTFRCDPISEHNRLYWYRQTLGQGPEFLTYFQNEAQLEKSRLLSDRFSAERPKGSFSTLEIQRTEQGDSAMYLCASSLDPNTGLYSYGYTFGSGTRLTVV.

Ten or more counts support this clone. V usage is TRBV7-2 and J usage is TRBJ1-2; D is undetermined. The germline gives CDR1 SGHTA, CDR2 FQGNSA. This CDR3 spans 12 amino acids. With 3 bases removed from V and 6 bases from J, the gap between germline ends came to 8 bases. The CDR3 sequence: CASSFSRDGYTF. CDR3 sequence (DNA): TGTGCCAGCAGCTTTTCGAGGGATGGCTACACCTTC.

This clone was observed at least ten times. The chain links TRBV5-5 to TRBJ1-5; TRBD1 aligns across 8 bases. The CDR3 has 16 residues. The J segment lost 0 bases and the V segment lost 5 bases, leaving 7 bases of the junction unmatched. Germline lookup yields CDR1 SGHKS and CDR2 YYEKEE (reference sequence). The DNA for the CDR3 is TGTGCCAGCAGTTCCGACAGGGGATATAGCAATCAGCCCCAGCATTTT. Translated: CASSSDRGYSNQPQHF. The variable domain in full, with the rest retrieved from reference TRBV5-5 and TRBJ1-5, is DAGVTQSPTHLIKTRGQQVTLRCSPISGHKSVSWYQQVLGQGPQFIFQYYEKEERGRGNFPDRFSARQFPNYSSELNVNALLLGDSALYLCASSSDRGYSNQPQHFGDGTRLSIL.

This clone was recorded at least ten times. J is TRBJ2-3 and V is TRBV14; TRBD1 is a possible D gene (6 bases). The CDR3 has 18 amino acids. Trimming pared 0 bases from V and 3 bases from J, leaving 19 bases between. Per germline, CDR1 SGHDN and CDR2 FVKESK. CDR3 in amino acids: CASSQDFPFYRVTDTQYF. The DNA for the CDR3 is TGTGCCAGCAGCCAAGATTTCCCCTTCTACAGGGTAACAGATACGCAGTATTTT.

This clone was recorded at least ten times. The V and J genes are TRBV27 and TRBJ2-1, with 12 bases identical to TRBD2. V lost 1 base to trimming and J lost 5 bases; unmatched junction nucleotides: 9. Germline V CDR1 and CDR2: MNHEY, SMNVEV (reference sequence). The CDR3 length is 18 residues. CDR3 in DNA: TGTGCCAGCAGTTTATATTTAACTAGCGGGAGGAACCACAATGAGCAGTTCTTC. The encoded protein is CASSLYLTSGRNHNEQFF.

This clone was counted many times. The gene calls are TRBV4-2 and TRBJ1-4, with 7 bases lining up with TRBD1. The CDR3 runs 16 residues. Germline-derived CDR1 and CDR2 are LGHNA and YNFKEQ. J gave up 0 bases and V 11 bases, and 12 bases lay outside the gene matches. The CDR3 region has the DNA TGTGCCTCCCGACAGGGCCAAGGGGCAACTAATGAAAAACTGTTTTTT. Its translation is CASRQGQGATNEKLFF.